Below are 31 T cell receptor beta chains sequenced from a single sample in a study of cytomegalovirus exposure and HLA in healthy donors. Use of 60 Vbeta and 13 Jbeta primers characterized the PCR. The table came from immunoSEQ multiplex PCR; TCRdb's copy has only in-frame clones and leaves some out. Here the sample spans approximately 54,000 clones, more than 65% being singletons. The specimen was PBMCs. Every receptor here comes from a young woman in good health and CMV-seronegative.

Only one count was recorded for this clone. The V call is TRBV6-1, the J call TRBJ2-7; perhaps TRBD1 as D (5 bases). In germline, CDR1 is MNHNS, CDR2 SASEGT. Trimming stripped 3 bases from V and 1 base from J, with 10 bases between. The CDR3 has 14 residues. CDR3 bases: TGTGCCAGCAGTGAGACCAAGGGGTCCTACGAGCAGTACTTC. Translated: CASSETKGSYEQYF.

The CDR3 loop reads CASSPGTSGREQYF. The CDR3 DNA reads TGCGCCAGCAGCCCCGGGACTAGCGGGAGGGAGCAGTACTTC. The chain links TRBV4-1 to TRBJ2-7; 15 bases match TRBD2. CDR1 is MGHRA and CDR2 is YSYEKL in the germline V gene. This CDR3 is 14 amino acids long. V lost 4 bases to trimming and J lost 7 bases; unmatched junction nucleotides: 2.

The J gene is TRBJ1-2, the V gene TRBV4-1, with 8 nucleotides matching TRBD1. CDR1 is MGHRA and CDR2 is YSYEKL in the germline V gene. V shed 4 bases and J 2 bases; nucleotides not matched to a gene: 12. CDR3 length: 17 residues. In nucleotides, the CDR3 is TGCGCCAGCAGCCGGGGGGATCAGGGGGCTACCAACTATGGCTACACCTTC. It specifies CASSRGDQGATNYGYTF.

The V and J genes are TRBV5-4 and TRBJ2-2; possibly TRBD2 for D (5 bases). Germline CDR1 and CDR2: SGHNT and YYREEE (reference sequence). V dropped 0 bases and J dropped 5 bases, with 14 bases sitting between them. This CDR3 comprises 16 residues. The CDR3 region is CASSLDRVSVTGELFF. CDR3 DNA sequence: TGTGCCAGCAGCTTGGATAGGGTTAGCGTGACCGGGGAGCTGTTTTTT.

The chain uses TRBV27 and TRBJ1-5; D might be TRBD1 (5 bases). The CDR3 has 15 amino acids. V was trimmed by 3 bases and J by 3 bases, leaving 12 bases between them. Germline V gene lookup returns CDR1 MNHEY and CDR2 SMNVEV (reference sequence). In nucleotides, the CDR3 is TGTGCCAGCAGTTTGCGGGGGAACCCCAATCAGCCCCAGCATTTT. Its translation: CASSLRGNPNQPQHF.

The chain combines TRBV28 with TRBJ1-1, with D perhaps TRBD1 (5 bases). CDR1 and CDR2 (germline): MDHEN, SYDVKM. The CDR3 has 14 amino acids. Trimming removed 2 bases from V and 1 base from J, with 8 bases in between. CDR3 sequence reads: CASSLGQTNTEAFF. The DNA of the CDR3 is TGTGCCAGCAGTTTAGGACAAACGAACACTGAAGCTTTCTTT.

V and J are TRBV11-2 and TRBJ2-7; 7 bases are shared with TRBD1. This CDR3 spans 13 amino acids. V shed 5 bases and J 3 bases; nucleotides not matched to a gene: 4. Germline-derived CDR1 and CDR2 are SGHAT and FQNNGV. The CDR3 spells CASSAGTVYEQYF. In DNA, the CDR3 is TGTGCCAGCAGCGCCGGGACAGTCTACGAGCAGTACTTC.

This sequence joins TRBV20-1 and TRBJ2-1; D unresolved. Germline V gives CDR1 DFQATT, CDR2 SNEGSKA (reference sequence). This CDR3 spans 11 amino acids. V was shortened by 4 bases and J by 2 bases, with 3 bases between the two germline ends. The CDR3 here is CSANTYNEQFF. As DNA, the CDR3 is TGCAGTGCTAACACCTACAATGAGCAGTTCTTC.

This clone was counted only a few times. The chain links TRBV11-2 to TRBJ1-4, with D hard to call. There are 14 residues in the CDR3. Germline V lookup: CDR1 SGHAT, CDR2 FQNNGV. Trimming removed 3 bases at V and 0 bases at J, with 5 bases between. The CDR3 nucleotides read TGTGCCAGCAGCTTTAGTACAACTAATGAAAAACTGTTTTTT. Residues: CASSFSTTNEKLFF.

This clone was recorded once. CDR3 amino acids: CAWSVVAGGENEQFF. The CDR3 bases are TGTGCCTGGAGTGTGGTAGCGGGAGGGGAAAATGAGCAGTTCTTC. The V and J genes are TRBV30 and TRBJ2-1; 11 nucleotides match TRBD2. Looked up from germline, CDR1 is GTSNPN and CDR2 is SVGIG (reference sequence). The CDR3 is 15 residues long. V lost 0 bases and J lost 7; bases outside the gene matches: 5. Using reference TRBV30 and TRBJ2-1 for the parts outside the CDR3, the full variable domain is SQTIHQWPATLVQPVGSPLSLECTVEGTSNPNLYWYRQAAGRGLQLLFYSVGIGQISSEVPQNLSASRPQDRQFILSSKKLLLSDSGFYLCAWSVVAGGENEQFFGPGTRLTVL.

The CDR3 bases are TGTGCCAGCAGCTTGGTAGGCTGGGAGGCTTTCTTT. Its protein is CASSLVGWEAFF. This chain connects TRBV5-4 to TRBJ1-1; no firm D call. The CDR3 spans 12 residues. In germline, CDR1 is SGHNT, CDR2 YYREEE (reference sequence). The germline V and J ends were trimmed by 0 bases and 11 bases, with 11 bases remaining between them.

The chain links TRBV10-3 to TRBJ2-1; D gene uncertain. Germline values: CDR1 ENHRY, CDR2 SYGVKD. V lost 0 bases to trimming and J lost 6 bases, with 6 bases between them. The CDR3 is 13 residues long. The chain's CDR3 is CAISESIANEQFF. The CDR3 coding sequence is TGTGCCATCAGTGAGTCAATAGCCAATGAGCAGTTCTTC.

This clone was observed a handful of times. The gene calls are TRBV27 and TRBJ2-2; the D gene is possibly TRBD1 (6 bases). The CDR3 consists of 13 residues. CDR1 is MNHEY and CDR2 is SMNVEV in the germline V gene (reference sequence). V lost 5 bases to trimming and J lost 8 bases, with 12 bases between them. The CDR3 sequence is CASSRPDRGELFF. The CDR3 DNA sequence: TGTGCCAGCAGTCGCCCGGACAGAGGGGAGCTGTTTTTT.

V and J are TRBV7-9 and TRBJ2-1; 9 bases map to TRBD2. V was pared by 0 bases and J by 0 bases, with 6 bases of the junction left unmatched. This CDR3 has 18 amino acids. CDR1 is SEHNR and CDR2 is FQNEAQ in the germline V gene (reference sequence). The CDR3 is CASSLAPSGESSYNEQFF. The CDR3 DNA reads as TGTGCCAGCAGCTTAGCGCCTAGCGGGGAAAGCTCCTACAATGAGCAGTTCTTC.

CDR3 region: CASSFGGAGLFF. The DNA for the CDR3 is TGTGCCAGCAGTTTTGGAGGGGCCGGACTGTTTTTT. V gene TRBV28 combines with J gene TRBJ1-4, with D perhaps TRBD1 (5 bases). Germline CDR1 is MDHEN and CDR2 is SYDVKM. V lost 3 bases and J lost 13, with 12 bases in between. This CDR3 is 12 amino acids long.

The chain couples TRBV11-2 to TRBJ1-1; no firm D call. The germline CDR1 and CDR2 sequences are SGHAT and FQNNGV. Trimming took 1 base from V and 3 from J, leaving 3 bases between them. The CDR3 is made up of 12 amino acids. CDR3 loop: CASSLGDTEAFF. The CDR3 DNA is TGTGCCAGCAGCTTAGGCGACACTGAAGCTTTCTTT.

The chain has TRBV19 and TRBJ2-3; D not resolved. With 2 bases removed from V and 2 bases from J, the gap between germline ends came to 11 bases. The CDR3 length is 15 residues. Germline CDR1 reads LNHDA; CDR2 reads SQIVND (reference sequence). The CDR3, as DNA: TGTGCCAGTAGTATATTTACTTCTACCACAGATACGCAGTATTTT. This encodes CASSIFTSTTDTQYF.

The V and J genes are TRBV28 and TRBJ1-5; 10 bases line up with TRBD1. Germline lookup yields CDR1 MDHEN and CDR2 SYDVKM. The CDR3 totals 14 residues. With 6 bases clipped from V and 4 bases from J, the junction kept 3 bases outside the gene matches. The CDR3 region is CASRRQGANQPQHF. CDR3 DNA sequence: TGTGCCAGCAGGAGACAGGGGGCGAATCAGCCCCAGCATTTT. Variable domain in full (rest from reference TRBV28 and TRBJ1-5): DVKVTQSSRYLVKRTGEKVFLECVQDMDHENMFWYRQDPGLGLRLIYFSYDVKMKEKGDIPEGYSVSREKKERFSLILESASTNQTSMYLCASRRQGANQPQHFGDGTRLSIL.

The chain uses TRBV5-4 and TRBJ2-1, with D unresolved. In germline, CDR1 is SGHNT, CDR2 YYREEE (reference sequence). V lost 4 bases and J lost 8, with 10 bases in between. The CDR3 has 12 residues. The CDR3 region has the DNA TGTGCCAGCAGCCTTATATCTGATGAGCAGTTCTTC. Translating it yields CASSLISDEQFF.

This clone was seen a few times. The chain joins TRBV6-4 to TRBJ1-2; D perhaps matches TRBD1 (5 bases). CDR1 and CDR2 from the germline V gene are MRHNA and SNTAGT. This CDR3 is built from 15 residues. Deletions cut 3 bases from V and 2 bases from J, with 13 bases between. CDR3 bases: TGTGCCAGCAGTGAAGACAGCGAGCTGAACTATGGCTACACCTTC. It specifies CASSEDSELNYGYTF.

The chain has TRBV5-8 and TRBJ2-1; 8 bases map to TRBD2. V lost 1 base and J lost 3; bases outside the gene matches: 6. Germline CDR1 is SGHTS and CDR2 is YDEGEE. The CDR3 is 16 amino acids. In DNA, the CDR3 is TGTGCCAGCAGCTTGTCAGCTAGCGGGTTCTACAATGAGCAGTTCTTC. It translates to CASSLSASGFYNEQFF.

The chain links TRBV4-1 to TRBJ2-1; 10 nucleotides agree with TRBD2. V lost 2 bases to trimming and J lost 7 bases; unmatched junction nucleotides: 8. The germline CDR1 and CDR2 sequences are MGHRA and YSYEKL. CDR3 length: 16 residues. The CDR3, as DNA: TGCGCCAGCAGCCAACTCTCTAGCGGGAGCCTTAATGAGCAGTTCTTC. Its translation is CASSQLSSGSLNEQFF.

This clone was recorded only once. The chain links TRBV5-4 to TRBJ1-5; 10 bases fit TRBD1. The germline V gene has CDR1 SGHNT and CDR2 YYREEE (reference sequence). Trimming cost V 0 bases and J 5 bases; bases outside gene matches: 8. CDR3 length equals 17 residues. In nucleotides, the CDR3 is TGTGCCAGCAGCTTGGGCCCCGGGACAGGGGTCCATCAGCCCCAGCATTTT. Its protein is CASSLGPGTGVHQPQHF.

The rearrangement uses TRBV28 and TRBJ2-6; 7 nucleotides line up with TRBD2. The CDR3 is 14 residues long. CDR1 and CDR2 from the germline V gene are MDHEN and SYDVKM. Trimming cost V 6 bases and J 3 bases; bases outside gene matches: 2. The CDR3 reads CASRKRDGANVLTF. For the CDR3, the DNA is TGTGCCAGCAGAAAGCGGGATGGGGCCAACGTCCTGACTTTC.

CDR3 loop: CASSLQGNQPQHF. Written as DNA, the CDR3 is TGTGCCAGCAGCTTACAGGGGAATCAGCCCCAGCATTTT. The chain links TRBV7-2 to TRBJ1-5, with TRBD1 as a possible D gene (6 bases). Germline V lookup: CDR1 SGHTA, CDR2 FQGNSA. There are 13 residues in the CDR3. The V end was cut by 2 bases, the J end by 4 bases, with 6 bases between.

V usage is TRBV6-5 and J usage is TRBJ1-2; 8 nucleotides align to TRBD1. V trimming: 5 bases; J trimming: 10 bases; junction bases outside the gene matches: 9. This CDR3 contains 13 residues. Germline V gene lookup returns CDR1 MNHEY and CDR2 SVGAGI. This chain's CDR3 is CASSTKGQGDYTF. CDR3 DNA: TGTGCCAGCAGTACCAAAGGACAGGGAGACTACACCTTC.

A few counts support this clone. The J gene is TRBJ2-7, the V gene TRBV9; maybe TRBD1 (6 bases). This CDR3 has 12 residues. Between the trimmed V and J ends, which lost 0 bases and 7 bases, there was a span of 8 bases. In germline, CDR1 is SGDLS, CDR2 YYNGEE. DNA for the CDR3: TGTGCCAGCAGCGTAGAAGGACAGGAGCAGTACTTC. The encoded protein is CASSVEGQEQYF.

The chain couples TRBV5-1 to TRBJ2-3, with D possibly matching TRBD2 (5 bases). The CDR3 length is 14 residues. Germline-derived CDR1 and CDR2 are SGHRS and YFSETQ. V was cut by 4 bases and J by 3 bases, with 12 bases left in between. The CDR3: CASSHPGMTDTQYF. As DNA, the CDR3 is TGCGCCAGCAGCCACCCCGGGATGACAGATACGCAGTATTTT.

The genes are TRBV14 and TRBJ1-2; perhaps TRBD1 as D (5 bases). The CDR3 has 14 residues. Trimming cost V 1 base and J 2 bases, with 8 bases left between them. The germline gives CDR1 SGHDN, CDR2 FVKESK. The CDR3 spells CASSQAQENYGYTF. In DNA, the CDR3 is TGTGCCAGCAGCCAAGCACAGGAGAACTATGGCTACACCTTC.

This clone has only one observation. The chain joins TRBV28 to TRBJ1-2, with 7 bases matching TRBD1. V shed 1 base, J shed 7 bases, and the junction held 21 bases outside the gene matches. The V gene's germline CDR1 is MDHEN and CDR2 SYDVKM. This CDR3 is built from 19 residues. DNA for the CDR3: TGTGCCAGCAGTTTATCCCCCTACCTGCTTTCCCGGGACAGAGGTGGCTACACCTTC. It is translated as CASSLSPYLLSRDRGGYTF.

The CDR3 nucleotides read TGTGCCAGCAGTGAAGAGATTGGTAGAGAGACCCAGTACTTC. Protein sequence: CASSEEIGRETQYF. This chain connects TRBV6-1 to TRBJ2-5; D is ambiguous. The CDR3 length is 14 residues. Trimming removed 1 base at V and 4 bases at J, with 10 bases between. Germline CDR1 MNHNS, CDR2 SASEGT.